The clone carrying this T cell receptor beta chain was seen more than once but under ten times. Attached unique molecular identifiers marked individual cDNA molecules. In TCRdb, the 5' RACE reads were re-called with MiXCR into one record per CDR3 protein. The sample has tens of thousands of distinct CDR3 sequences; about 9.4% are singletons. The germline V gene has CDR1 LGHDT and CDR2 YNNKEL (reference sequence). There are 14 residues in the CDR3. The V end lost 4 bases, the J end lost 7 bases, and 14 bases lay between the germline ends. The source of the sample is a study of early T cells in non-severe SARS-CoV-2 infection.

Sequencing was performed on whole blood, taken at baseline. This chain links TRBV3-1 with TRBJ2-4, with D uncertain. The clonotype was recovered from an adult who was a healthcare worker with PCR-confirmed SARS-CoV-2 infection or an uninfected control (not recorded which). CDR3 sequence: CASSLEGSSNIQYF. The CDR3 DNA sequence: TGTGCCAGCAGCCTCGAAGGGTCCAGTAACATTCAGTACTTC.